This TCR beta chain derives from a study of T cells in Graves' hyperthyroidism and ophthalmopathy (dated by TCRdb to the late 2010s). Notes on the research overall: Peripheral blood samples were taken at the time of initial diagnosis, prior to any treatment. TCR V-J signatures able to tell the groups apart were searched for in a discovery cohort of 95 or so patients, of whom approximately 40 had Graves' ophthalmopathy and 57 had stable Graves' hyperthyroidism. The 85 to 100 discovery patients were randomly split 7:3 into training and test sets. Once sampling was done, hyperthyroidism patients were given methimazole at a starting dose of 30 mg daily, whereas ophthalmopathy patients were given high-dose intravenous methylprednisolone. In addition, the study compared T-cell repertoires in thyroid tissue and in blood from roughly six Graves' hyperthyroidism patients. The paper describes TCR Vbeta CDR3 sequencing of 120 to 150 peripheral blood samples, made up of 43 ophthalmopathy patients, some 80 hyperthyroidism patients and 17 progressor patients. Whether ophthalmopathy could be predicted prospectively was tested in an independent validation cohort made up of about 20 hyperthyroidism patients plus 17 patients who later progressed to ophthalmopathy. What the study reported, not specific to this receptor: Ophthalmopathy was separated from stable hyperthyroidism by a 13 V-J signature model, with approximately 86% sensitivity and approximately 81% specificity obtained in cross-validation and 80%/75% obtained in testing. In validation, the model predicted progression to ophthalmopathy with approximately 71% sensitivity and less than 80% specificity, a median of 6.5 months before onset. No statistical method was used to fix the sample size in advance, and group allocation was not hidden from the investigators. Most expanded thyroid clonotypes (frequency above 0.001) were also found in blood, which suggests that blood repertoires may mirror thyroid immune responses.

On this clonotype itself: Its antigen specificity is not known. Nothing much larger sits one base from this clone, and base qualities are not available.

The CDR3 contains 15 residues, cysteine and phenylalanine counted. Just the 45-base CDR3 DNA is kept, in frame starting at base 1. Looking up the germline V gene yields CDR1 SGHAT and CDR2 FQNNGV. Compared with germline, V lacks 4 bases and J lacks 5 bases; bases without a gene match: 3. Moderately to severely active disease, a Clinical Activity Score of at least 3, a NOSPECS grade of at least 4, and a duration under 3 months were present in ophthalmopathy patients. Patients with uncontrolled infections, other autoimmune diseases, pregnancy or lactation were excluded. Diagnoses were based on clinical symptoms, serum thyroxine and TRAb, thyroid ultrasound and orbital computed tomography. PBMCs were isolated from 10 ml of fresh peripheral blood by Ficoll-Paque density gradient centrifugation. Total RNA was extracted using Trizol reagent, and RNA quality was assessed on an Agilent 2100 Bioanalyzer. TCR beta CDR3 regions were amplified from RNA transcripts. The TCR CDR3 was subjected to a first round of RT-PCR using the HTBI primer set and the Qiagen OneStep RT-PCR kit. Libraries were constructed in a second round of multiplex PCR, after which size selection and purification were carried out. Paired-end sequencing of the libraries was performed with 100 bp reads on an Illumina HiSeq2000. In the original analysis: SOAPnuke was used to process the raw data, removing reads that contained adapters or uncalled bases, had a mean Phred below 15, or lacked an exact match to the constant primer or identifier. COPE v1.2.5 was used to merge high-quality paired reads, and clonotypes were defined as unique nucleotide sequences. MiTCR v1.1 was used to align clonotypes to the IMGT TRBV, TRBD and TRBJ reference segments. The analysis was restricted to V-J combinations with a frequency above 0.0001, which together covered just over 99% of the repertoires. A TCS score was defined as the ratio between F50 (clonal expansion) and ExV (chaos), using BLOSUM62-based TCRdist between CDR3 peptides within each V-J. Welch's t-statistics and random forest reduced roughly 500 V-J features to some 14, which were used in a naive Bayes classifier (R e1071). TCRdb reprocessing: public reads trimmed at Q25 with fastp, clones called with MiXCR, in-frame beta chains kept. Each entry is one CDR3 protein sequence, shown with its most common DNA and genes. For this entry, the V and J calls and clone size follow TCRdb and not the study's own pipeline. The sample table lists around 690,000 distinct CDR3 sequences, about a fifth of them with a count of one. Over 30% of the sample is taken by the ten largest.

This clonotype was sampled from a man aged 25 to 40 with Graves' ophthalmopathy. The specimen sequenced was blood. The V gene is TRBV11-2 and the J gene is TRBJ2-1; TRBD2 lines up with 12 middle nucleotides. The CDR3 loop reads CASSSTSGSNNEQFF. DNA sequence: TGTGCCAGCAGCTCGACTAGCGGGAGTAACAATGAGCAGTTCTTC. Here the CDR3 is joined to the reference TRBV11-2 and TRBJ2-1 genes, and the full variable domain is: EAGVAQSPRYKIIEKRQSVAFWCNPISGHATLYWYQQILGQGPKLLIQFQNNGVVDDSQLPKDRFSAERLKGVDSTLKIQPAKLEDSAVYLCASSSTSGSNNEQFFGPGTRLTVL.